The 18 T cell receptor beta chains presented below share a single source sample, sequenced in a study of T-cell reconstitution after alpha-beta-depleted transplantation in children. Researchers prepared the TCRbeta library using unique molecular identifiers, the study reports. TCRdb reprocessed the PCR reads via MiXCR and lists one record per CDR3 protein. Among 540,000 or so distinct CDR3 sequences listed, roughly 24% were seen once. Sequenced here: PBMCs, mostly from graft donor cells, sampled 360 days after TCRalphabeta/CD19-depleted stem cell transplant. The receptors originated from a boy under three years old who had a stem cell transplant for acute myeloid leukemia, so the T cells may come from the graft donor.

This clonotype was recorded a few times. The chain carries TRBV5-6 and TRBJ2-1; D possibly corresponds to TRBD1 (6 bases). V was shortened by 0 bases and J by 5 bases, with 9 bases between the two germline ends. The CDR3 length is 14 residues. Germline assignment: CDR1 SGHDT and CDR2 YYEEEE. The CDR3 reads CASSLAWGHNEQFF. DNA of the CDR3: TGTGCCAGCAGCTTGGCCTGGGGGCACAATGAGCAGTTCTTC.

The chain recombines TRBV27 with TRBJ1-1; D gene ambiguous. Germline CDR1 MNHEY, CDR2 SMNVEV (reference sequence). The V gene lost 6 bases and the J gene lost 6 bases, with 8 bases spanning the gap. The CDR3 has 11 amino acids. CDR3 sequence reads: CASSDGSEAFF. The CDR3 coding sequence is TGTGCCAGCAGCGACGGATCTGAAGCTTTCTTT.

This chain connects TRBV28 to TRBJ2-1; D might be TRBD2 (7 bases). Looked up from germline, CDR1 is MDHEN and CDR2 is SYDVKM. The CDR3 has 14 residues. Trimming took 8 bases from V and 2 from J, leaving 13 bases between them. CDR3 DNA sequence: TGTGCCAGCGGTGAGGGGGGGGCCTACAATGAGCAGTTCTTC. Amino acids: CASGEGGAYNEQFF.

This clonotype was found many times. The chain carries TRBV24-1 and TRBJ2-1, with 8 bases identical to TRBD1. Germline V gives CDR1 KGHDR, CDR2 SFDVKD. The CDR3 runs to 16 residues. V gave up 0 bases and J gave up 1 base; unmatched junction bases: 1. CDR3 protein: CATSDLTGGSYNEQFF. CDR3 in DNA: TGTGCCACCAGTGATTTGACAGGGGGGTCCTACAATGAGCAGTTCTTC.

The V and J genes are TRBV12-3 or TRBV12-4 and TRBJ2-7; maybe TRBD2 (6 bases). The V gene lost 1 base and the J gene lost 1 base, with 11 bases spanning the gap. The CDR3 has 15 residues. CDR3 sequence reads: CASSLGAGRSYEQYF. As DNA, the CDR3 is TGTGCCAGCAGTTTAGGGGCAGGGAGGTCCTACGAGCAGTACTTC.

This clonotype was seen a handful of times. This chain connects TRBV20-1 to TRBJ2-3; 12 bases line up with TRBD1. There are 13 residues in the CDR3. Germline loops: CDR1 DFQATT, CDR2 SNEGSKA (reference sequence). The CDR3 nucleotides are TGCAGCGGGACAGGGGGCCGACTCGGTACGCAGTATTTT. Translating it yields CSGTGGRLGTQYF.

This clonotype was found a few times. The CDR3 coding sequence is TGTGCCAGCAGTGGGGACAGGGGGCTTGGGTTAAATACTGAAGCTTTCTTT. Amino acid sequence: CASSGDRGLGLNTEAFF. The rearrangement joins TRBV12-3 or TRBV12-4 to TRBJ1-1; 12 bases are shared with TRBD1. With 5 bases clipped from V and 5 bases from J, the junction kept 12 bases outside the gene matches. The CDR3 consists of 17 residues.

V and J are TRBV3-1 and TRBJ1-1; D gene uncertain. CDR3 length: 15 residues. V was pared by 1 base and J by 0 bases, with 9 bases between. Germline V gene sequence: CDR1 LGHDT, CDR2 YNNKEL (reference sequence). The CDR3 region has the DNA TGTGCCAGCAGCCAAGTGCCCTGGATGAACACTGAAGCTTTCTTT. This encodes CASSQVPWMNTEAFF. The variable domain in full, with the rest retrieved from reference TRBV3-1 and TRBJ1-1, is DTAVSQTPKYLVTQMGNDKSIKCEQNLGHDTMYWYKQDSKKFLKIMFSYNNKELIINETVPNRFSPKSPDKAHLNLHINSLELGDSAVYFCASSQVPWMNTEAFFGQGTRLTVV.

This clonotype has at least ten counts. This rearrangement joins TRBV15 to TRBJ1-1; TRBD1 matches at 9 bases. Germline CDR1 LNHNV, CDR2 YYDKDF (reference sequence). The CDR3 has 16 amino acids. V lost 4 bases, J lost 0 bases, and 6 bases stayed unmatched. CDR3 amino acids: CATSNPGQGLNTEAFF. DNA of the CDR3: TGTGCCACCAGCAACCCGGGACAGGGCTTGAACACTGAAGCTTTCTTT.

This clonotype was seen a few times. The chain has TRBV12-3 or TRBV12-4 and TRBJ1-2; D unresolved. The CDR3 consists of 12 residues. The V gene lost 7 bases and the J gene lost 8 bases, with 14 bases spanning the gap. The CDR3 is CASTLDAGGYTF. The CDR3 DNA reads TGTGCCAGCACCCTCGACGCGGGCGGCTACACCTTC.

The chain recombines TRBV20-1 with TRBJ2-3, with 9 bases matching TRBD2. The CDR3 contains 20 residues. V shed 3 bases and J 6 bases; nucleotides not matched to a gene: 25. Germline-derived CDR1 and CDR2 are DFQATT and SNEGSKA (reference sequence). The DNA of the CDR3 is TGCAGTGCTAGGACCCCGTGGGAGCTTGGGACTAGCATCTCAGGGGATACGCAGTATTTT. Residues: CSARTPWELGTSISGDTQYF.

To note about this clonotype: This may be a read error, as it is one base from a much larger clone. This sequence joins TRBV20-1 and TRBJ1-1; 7 bases line up with TRBD1. CDR1 DFQATT and CDR2 SNEGSKA come from the germline V gene (reference sequence). The CDR3 has 13 residues. The DNA for the CDR3 is TGCAGAGCTACCGACAGGGTGAACACTAAAGCTTTCTTT. This encodes CRATDRVNTKAFF.

This clonotype was recorded a few times. This rearrangement joins TRBV7-2 to TRBJ1-2; perhaps TRBD1 as D (6 bases). CDR1 and CDR2 (germline): SGHTA, FQGNSA. The V and J ends lost 5 bases and 1 base respectively, with 14 bases between them. The CDR3 sequence is 15 residues long. In DNA, the CDR3 is TGTGCCAGCAGCGAACAGGGAGGCGATAACTATGGCTACACCTTC. Its translation: CASSEQGGDNYGYTF.

The table lists this clonotype with a few counts. The chain links TRBV15 to TRBJ2-5; D is ambiguous. This CDR3 spans 14 amino acids. Germline V CDR1 and CDR2: LNHNV, YYDKDF (reference sequence). Trimming removed 5 bases at V and 5 bases at J, with 15 bases between. CDR3 nucleotide sequence: TGTGCCACCAGCTTTCCAGGATTCGGGGAGACCCAGTACTTC. This translates into CATSFPGFGETQYF.

In this sample, this clonotype turned up many times. In DNA form, the CDR3 reads TGTGCCAGCAGTGGAATGGGACAGCTCCAAGAGACCCAGTACTTC. Amino acids: CASSGMGQLQETQYF. This chain links TRBV2 with TRBJ2-5; 7 positions agree with TRBD1. The CDR3 consists of 15 residues. Germline V gene data show CDR1 as SNHLY and CDR2 as FYNNEI. With 4 bases clipped from V and 1 base from J, the junction kept 6 bases outside the gene matches.

This chain joins TRBV12-3 or TRBV12-4 and TRBJ2-1, with D maybe TRBD1 (5 bases). The CDR3 spans 15 residues. The V and J ends lost 3 bases and 3 bases respectively, with 12 bases between them. CDR3 protein: CASSFVRVNYNEQFF. The CDR3, as DNA: TGTGCCAGCAGTTTCGTCAGGGTTAACTACAATGAGCAGTTCTTC.

This clonotype has ten or more counts. The J gene is TRBJ2-1, the V gene TRBV24-1; 9 bases fit TRBD2. CDR3 length equals 14 residues. Germline assignment: CDR1 KGHDR and CDR2 SFDVKD. Trimming took 1 base from V and 7 from J; bases not matched to a gene: 1. Written as DNA, the CDR3 is TGTGCCACCAGTGATTTTCTAGCGGGGAATGAGCAGTTCTTC. It translates to CATSDFLAGNEQFF.

The rearrangement links TRBV20-1 to TRBJ2-7; possible D gene TRBD1, 6 bases. The germline gives CDR1 DFQATT, CDR2 SNEGSKA (reference sequence). The CDR3 runs to 13 residues. Trimming cost V 1 base and J 2 bases, with 9 bases left between them. CDR3 in amino acids: CSARGQATYEQYV. The CDR3 region has the DNA TGCAGTGCTAGAGGACAGGCCACCTACGAGCAGTACGTC.